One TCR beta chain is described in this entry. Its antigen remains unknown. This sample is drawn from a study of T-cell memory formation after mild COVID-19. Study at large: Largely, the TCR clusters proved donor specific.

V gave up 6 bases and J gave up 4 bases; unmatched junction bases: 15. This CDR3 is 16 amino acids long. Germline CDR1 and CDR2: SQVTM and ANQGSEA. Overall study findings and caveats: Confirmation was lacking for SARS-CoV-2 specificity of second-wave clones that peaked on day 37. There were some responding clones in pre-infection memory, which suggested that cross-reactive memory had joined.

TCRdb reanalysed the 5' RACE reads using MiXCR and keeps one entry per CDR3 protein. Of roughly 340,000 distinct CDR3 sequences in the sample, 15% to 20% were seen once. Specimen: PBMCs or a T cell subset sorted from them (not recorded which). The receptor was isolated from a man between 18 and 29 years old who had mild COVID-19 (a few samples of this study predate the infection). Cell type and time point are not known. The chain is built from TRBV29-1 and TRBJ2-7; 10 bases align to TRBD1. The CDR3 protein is CSVDRPGTGVSYEQYF. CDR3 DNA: TGCAGCGTCGATCGTCCCGGGACAGGGGTGTCGTACGAGCAGTACTTC.